The 7 T cell receptor beta chains reported below all come from one sample, sequenced in a study of CD8 T cells in ankylosing spondylitis. Study-level results: Made up of roughly 8 highly homologous variants, a TCR beta motif appeared characteristic of ankylosing spondylitis blood.

Using its own MiXCR run on the 5' RACE reads, TCRdb lists one record per CDR3 protein. Of about 800,000 distinct CDR3 sequences in the sample, 12% were seen once. No antigen has been assigned to these receptors. Material: blood, either unsorted or a sorted T cell fraction (not recorded which). These receptors all stem from a male donor with ankylosing spondylitis.

The CDR3 DNA follows: TGTGCCAGCAGCCAAAACATTAGAGGGGCAGCCTATGGCTACACCTTC. As protein: CASSQNIRGAAYGYTF. V and J are TRBV3-1 and TRBJ1-2, with D possibly matching TRBD1 (5 bases). The CDR3 covers 16 residues. The V gene's germline CDR1 is LGHDT and CDR2 YNNKEL (reference sequence). Trimming left V 2 bases short and J 4 bases short, with 17 bases between. The whole variable domain, filled in from reference TRBV3-1 and TRBJ1-2, reads DTAVSQTPKYLVTQMGNDKSIKCEQNLGHDTMYWYKQDSKKFLKIMFSYNNKELIINETVPNRFSPKSPDKAHLNLHINSLELGDSAVYFCASSQNIRGAAYGYTFGSGTRLTVV.

The chain couples TRBV5-6 to TRBJ1-1; D remains unclear. Between the trimmed V and J ends, which lost 3 bases and 11 bases, there was a span of 17 bases. The germline CDR1 and CDR2 sequences are SGHDT and YYEEEE. CDR3 length: 13 amino acids. In DNA, the CDR3 is TGTGCCAGCAGCTCCGCAGCGGGGAGTCGGGCTTTCTTT. Its translation: CASSSAAGSRAFF.

This clonotype was seen only a few times. DNA for the CDR3: TGTGCCAGCAGCTTGGGGTGGAATGAGCAGTTCTTC. Translating gives CASSLGWNEQFF. The V gene is TRBV7-9, the J gene TRBJ2-1; D ambiguous. Trimming cost V 3 bases and J 7 bases, with 7 bases left between them. The germline V gene has CDR1 SEHNR and CDR2 FQNEAQ (reference sequence). The CDR3 runs to 12 residues.

The V gene is TRBV5-1, the J gene TRBJ2-3; 8 bases match TRBD2. From germline, CDR1 is SGHRS and CDR2 YFSETQ. Germline trimming cut 3 bases from V and 6 bases from J; bases unmatched to any gene: 6. This CDR3 has 14 amino acids. The CDR3 nucleotides read TGCGCCAGCAGCTCTTGGGCTAGCGGGGATACGCAGTATTTT. Protein product: CASSSWASGDTQYF. Full variable domain (rest looked up from reference TRBV5-1 and TRBJ2-3): KAGVTQTPRYLIKTRGQQVTLSCSPISGHRSVSWYQQTPGQGLQFLFEYFSETQRNKGNFPGRFSGRQFSNSRSEMNVSTLELGDSALYLCASSSWASGDTQYFGPGTRLTVL.

This clonotype was observed a handful of times. The genes are TRBV27 and TRBJ2-5; D is perhaps TRBD2 (5 bases). Germline-derived CDR1 and CDR2 are MNHEY and SMNVEV (reference sequence). CDR3 size: 15 residues. V was pared by 1 base and J by 0 bases, with 9 bases between. Written as DNA, the CDR3 is TGTGCCAGCAGTTTATATGGACTGTACCAAGAGACCCAGTACTTC. Protein: CASSLYGLYQETQYF.

This clonotype occurred many times. V gene TRBV20-1 combines with J gene TRBJ2-3; 11 nucleotides align to TRBD2. Germline V gene lookup returns CDR1 DFQATT and CDR2 SNEGSKA (reference sequence). The V segment lost 2 bases and the J segment 6 bases; nucleotides outside the gene matches: 4. The CDR3 length is 14 residues. The CDR3, as DNA: TGCAGTGCTAGACTAGCGGGAGGCCCGGATACGCAGTATTTT. This translates into CSARLAGGPDTQYF.

J is TRBJ2-2 and V is TRBV7-2; D gene unclear. Trimming stripped 2 bases from V and 3 bases from J, with 7 bases between. The CDR3 sequence is 14 residues long. Germline-derived CDR1 and CDR2 are SGHTA and FQGNSA. In DNA form, the CDR3 reads TGTGCCAGCAGCTTAATCCGATACACCGGGGAGCTGTTTTTT. It is translated as CASSLIRYTGELFF. Complete variable domain (other parts from reference TRBV7-2 and TRBJ2-2): GAGVSQSPSNKVTEKGKDVELRCDPISGHTALYWYRQSLGQGLEFLIYFQGNSAPDKSGLPSDRFSAERTGGSVSTLTIQRTQQEDSAVYLCASSLIRYTGELFFGEGSRLTVL.